The 5 T cell receptor beta chains below all came from one sample that was sequenced in a study of cytomegalovirus exposure and HLA in healthy donors. Generated by immunoSEQ multiplex PCR, the TCRdb table keeps only in-frame clones and is missing some. This repertoire shows about 120,000 clones, more than 70% found once; its top ten account for roughly 2%. Sequenced input: PBMCs. These receptors all stem from a woman younger than 45 in good health and CMV-seronegative.

J is TRBJ1-5 and V is TRBV7-2; D gene ambiguous. Germline V gene lookup returns CDR1 SGHTA and CDR2 FQGNSA. The CDR3 spans 16 residues. The V and J ends lost 5 bases and 1 base respectively, with 15 bases between them. The CDR3 DNA reads TGTGCCAGCAGCCATTTATTCGACGGGAGCAATCAGCCCCAGCATTTT. Protein sequence: CASSHLFDGSNQPQHF.

V is TRBV2 and J is TRBJ2-7; 13 bases are a match to TRBD2. The CDR3 is 15 amino acids. The V gene's germline CDR1 is SNHLY and CDR2 FYNNEI. The J segment lost 7 bases and the V segment lost 6 bases, leaving 9 bases of the junction unmatched. CDR3 in DNA: TGTGCCAGCAGCGGGGGACTAGCGGGGACGGGGGAGCAGTACTTC. It translates to CASSGGLAGTGEQYF. Drawing the rest from reference TRBV2 and TRBJ2-7, the complete variable domain is EPEVTQTPSHQVTQMGQEVILRCVPISNHLYFYWYRQILGQKVEFLVSFYNNEISEKSEIFDDQFSVERPDGSNFTLKIRSTKLEDSAMYFCASSGGLAGTGEQYFGPGTRLTVT.

This chain uses TRBV30 with TRBJ2-2, with 11 bases identical to TRBD2. The CDR3 has 15 amino acids. With V trimmed by 8 bases and J by 1 base, 6 bases remained unmatched. The germline CDR1 and CDR2 sequences are GTSNPN and SVGIG (reference sequence). The CDR3 reads CAGNLAGGNTGELFF. CDR3 DNA: TGTGCCGGTAACCTAGCGGGGGGGAACACCGGGGAGCTGTTTTTT. The whole variable domain, remainder taken from reference TRBV30 and TRBJ2-2, is SQTIHQWPATLVQPVGSPLSLECTVEGTSNPNLYWYRQAAGRGLQLLFYSVGIGQISSEVPQNLSASRPQDRQFILSSKKLLLSDSGFYLCAGNLAGGNTGELFFGEGSRLTVL.

The gene calls are TRBV7-2 and TRBJ1-4; D may be TRBD1 (6 bases). Per the germline V gene, CDR1 is SGHTA and CDR2 is FQGNSA. With 0 bases removed from V and 9 bases from J, the gap between germline ends came to 14 bases. This CDR3 is 15 amino acids long. This CDR3 is CASSLAGQAHKKLFF. The CDR3 DNA is TGTGCCAGCAGCTTAGCGGGACAAGCTCACAAAAAACTGTTTTTT.

This chain joins TRBV7-9 and TRBJ2-7, with D maybe TRBD1 (6 bases). CDR1 is SEHNR and CDR2 is FQNEAQ in the germline V gene (reference sequence). V shed 5 bases and J shed 7 bases, with 12 bases lying between them. The CDR3 length is 12 residues. CDR3 in DNA: TGTGCCAGCAGCCCAGGGGTCGGGGAGCAGTACTTC. This gives the protein CASSPGVGEQYF.